Listed below are T cell receptor beta chains from one sample, sequenced in a study of blood T cell repertoires in COVID-19. Generated by immunoSEQ multiplex PCR, the TCRdb table keeps only in-frame clones and is missing some. The profile covers 50,000 to 60,000 clones, with approximately 84% appearing a single time and about a tenth taken by the ten largest. What was sequenced was peripheral blood. All receptors come from an elderly man with COVID-19, enrolled during active disease. CDR3s include the opening cysteine and the closing phenylalanine or tryptophan. The D gene is left open where the match is weak. Rows give clone size only sometimes, using once, few, many, or a class for an expanded clone.

D gene,J gene,clone size,V gene,CDR3 protein,CDR3 DNA
.,TRBJ1-2,.,TRBV5-6,CASSGHREGNYGYTF,TGTGCCAGCAGCGGTCACAGGGAAGGTAACTATGGCTACACCTTC
TRBD1,TRBJ2-7,once,TRBV11-1,CASSPGQSTYEQYF,TGTGCCAGCAGCCCGGGACAGTCTACCTACGAGCAGTACTTC
.,TRBJ1-1,.,TRBV5-1,CASSLQGRGEAFF,TGCGCCAGCAGCCTACAGGGTAGGGGTGAAGCTTTCTTT
TRBD1,TRBJ1-1,.,TRBV9,CASSVISGGLTEAFF,TGTGCCAGCAGCGTAATATCAGGGGGCCTAACTGAAGCTTTCTTT
TRBD1,TRBJ2-1,.,TRBV5-6,CASSLDRGPDSYNEQFF,TGTGCCAGCAGCCTGGACAGGGGCCCTGATTCCTACAATGAGCAGTTCTTC
.,TRBJ2-3,few,TRBV12-3/TRBV12-4,CASRLTDTQYF,TGTGCCAGCAGACTCACAGATACGCAGTATTTT
TRBD1,TRBJ1-6,.,TRBV5-5,CASGPFDRENSPLHF,TGTGCCAGCGGTCCGTTTGACAGGGAGAATTCACCCCTCCACTTT
TRBD1,TRBJ1-2,.,TRBV5-4,CASSNGQGVYGYTF,TGTGCCAGCAGCAACGGACAGGGGGTCTATGGCTACACCTTC
.,TRBJ2-5,.,TRBV4-2,CASSQVLLSPQETQYF,TGTGCCAGCAGCCAAGTTTTACTTTCCCCCCAAGAGACCCAGTACTTC
.,TRBJ2-3,few,TRBV11-1,CASSLSTKDTQYF,TGTGCCAGCAGCTTGTCCACTAAAGATACGCAGTATTTT
TRBD1,TRBJ2-2,.,TRBV7-9,CASSLAQGGPNTGELFF,TGTGCCAGCAGCTTAGCGCAAGGGGGCCCTAACACCGGGGAGCTGTTTTTT
TRBD2,TRBJ2-1,.,TRBV4-3,CASSQEVRAGGSIEQFF,TGCGCCAGCAGCCAGGAAGTGAGAGCGGGAGGCAGTATTGAGCAGTTCTTC
.,TRBJ1-2,once,TRBV7-8,CASSLAGGPVGYTF,TGTGCCAGCAGCTTAGCGGGGGGTCCCGTTGGCTACACCTTC
.,TRBJ2-3,once,TRBV28,CASSFMRATDTQYF,TGTGCCAGCAGTTTCATGAGGGCTACAGATACGCAGTATTTT
TRBD1,TRBJ2-2,.,TRBV9,CASSATGANTGELFF,TGTGCCAGCAGCGCGACAGGGGCGAACACCGGGGAGCTGTTTTTT
TRBD2,TRBJ2-2,.,TRBV7-2,CASGGSGGDVGELFF,TGTGCCAGCGGAGGGAGCGGGGGGGATGTCGGGGAGCTGTTTTTT
TRBD2,TRBJ2-3,.,TRBV4-2,CASSQEGSGGAWDTQYF,TGTGCCAGCAGCCAAGAGGGGAGCGGGGGGGCCTGGGATACGCAGTATTTT
TRBD1,TRBJ1-2,.,TRBV2,CASSGARTGPYGYTF,TGTGCCAGCAGTGGAGCTCGGACAGGGCCCTATGGCTACACCTTC
.,TRBJ1-5,.,TRBV7-8,CASSPSPRGQSNQPQHF,TGTGCCAGCAGCCCGTCCCCCCGGGGTCAGAGCAATCAGCCCCAGCATTTT
.,TRBJ2-3,once,TRBV29-1,CSVGQRLTDTQYF,TGCAGCGTTGGGCAGCGCTTAACAGATACGCAGTATTTT
.,TRBJ1-5,.,TRBV2,CASSELQGHQPQHF,TGTGCCAGCAGTGAACTACAGGGCCATCAGCCCCAGCATTTT
.,TRBJ1-4,.,TRBV18,CASSPGHFDEKLFF,TGTGCCAGCTCACCAGGGCATTTTGATGAAAAACTGTTTTTT
.,TRBJ2-1,.,TRBV5-5,CASSPTVIGHSSYNEQFF,TGTGCCAGCAGCCCAACAGTTATAGGACATAGCTCCTACAATGAGCAGTTCTTC
TRBD1,TRBJ1-1,.,TRBV19,CASSTAGQGGNTEAFF,TGTGCCAGTAGTACCGCCGGACAGGGCGGGAACACTGAAGCTTTCTTT
.,TRBJ1-2,.,TRBV5-5,CASSLDSWARGEGYTF,TGTGCCAGCAGCTTGGACTCTTGGGCCAGGGGAGAGGGCTACACCTTC
TRBD1,TRBJ1-4,few,TRBV5-6,CASSYGGGGSEKLFF,TGTGCCAGCAGCTACGGAGGGGGCGGAAGTGAAAAACTGTTTTTT
.,TRBJ2-3,.,TRBV29-1,CSVEGGAGSGTDTQYF,TGCAGCGTTGAAGGGGGTGCGGGATCGGGCACAGATACGCAGTATTTT
TRBD2,TRBJ2-3,.,TRBV5-5,CASSPLAGGPKDTQYF,TGTGCCAGCAGCCCCTTAGCGGGGGGGCCGAAAGATACGCAGTATTTT
TRBD2,TRBJ2-3,.,TRBV5-1,CASSASGTSGDTQYF,TGCGCCAGCAGCGCGTCCGGGACTAGCGGAGATACGCAGTATTTT
TRBD1,TRBJ1-2,.,TRBV2,CASITGGAKASYGYTF,TGTGCCAGCATAACAGGGGGCGCGAAGGCAAGCTATGGCTACACCTTC
TRBD1,TRBJ1-1,.,TRBV6-2/TRBV6-3,CASSYGTTGGTEAFF,TGTGCCAGCAGTTACGGGACCACAGGGGGCACTGAAGCTTTCTTT
TRBD2,TRBJ2-1,.,TRBV24-1,CATSDLATRGGEIYNEQFF,TGTGCCACCAGTGATTTAGCAACTCGCGGGGGGGAAATCTACAATGAGCAGTTCTTC
.,TRBJ1-2,.,TRBV6-5,CASSYSTTGDYGYTF,TGTGCCAGCAGTTACTCGACCACAGGAGACTATGGCTACACCTTC
.,TRBJ2-6,.,TRBV19,CASSLLPGPTGVLTF,TGTGCCAGTAGTCTCCTCCCCGGGCCGACGGGGGTCCTGACTTTC
TRBD2,TRBJ2-2,.,TRBV4-3,CASSQELAGRINTGELFF,TGCGCCAGCAGCCAAGAACTCGCCGGGAGGATAAACACCGGGGAGCTGTTTTTT
.,TRBJ1-4,.,TRBV20-1,CSVRDNEKLFF,TGCAGTGTACGGGATAATGAAAAACTGTTTTTT
.,TRBJ1-5,.,TRBV10-3,CAISEWHSNQPQHF,TGTGCCATCAGTGAGTGGCATAGCAATCAGCCCCAGCATTTT
.,TRBJ2-1,.,TRBV3-1/TRBV3-2,CASSQESGTYNEQFF,TGTGCCAGCAGCCAAGAATCAGGGACCTACAATGAGCAGTTCTTC
.,TRBJ1-2,few,TRBV5-1,CASSLDGREEYGYTF,TGCGCCAGCAGCTTGGACGGCAGGGAAGAATATGGCTACACCTTC
.,TRBJ1-2,.,TRBV7-8,CASTPTGTNYGYTF,TGTGCCAGCACCCCAACCGGGACTAACTATGGCTACACCTTC
TRBD2,TRBJ2-1,.,TRBV7-2,CASSLVILAGLHNEQFF,TGTGCCAGCAGCTTAGTGATACTAGCGGGTCTTCACAATGAGCAGTTCTTC
.,TRBJ1-2,.,TRBV6-5,CASSFGGNGYTF,TGTGCCAGCAGTTTTGGGGGGAATGGCTACACCTTC
.,TRBJ1-5,.,TRBV28,CASSFGQSNQPQHF,TGTGCCAGCAGTTTCGGACAGAGCAATCAGCCCCAGCATTTT
.,TRBJ2-2,.,TRBV4-3,CASSQDRSGVDTGELFF,TGCGCCAGCAGCCAAGATAGGTCGGGGGTTGACACCGGGGAGCTGTTTTTT
.,TRBJ1-2,few,TRBV18,CASSQTRADYGYTF,TGTGCCAGCTCACAAACCAGGGCTGACTATGGCTACACCTTC
TRBD1,TRBJ1-4,once,TRBV6-1,CASSDRGGAEKLFF,TGTGCCAGCAGTGATAGAGGGGGCGCGGAAAAACTGTTTTTT
TRBD2,TRBJ2-1,.,TRBV7-2,CASSLGLAGDFNEQFF,TGTGCCAGCAGTTTGGGACTAGCGGGGGATTTCAATGAGCAGTTCTTC
.,TRBJ2-7,.,TRBV7-7,CASSRGQTYEQYF,TGTGCCAGCAGCCGAGGACAGACTTACGAGCAGTACTTC
.,TRBJ1-1,.,TRBV3-1/TRBV3-2,CASSQVQVPLRNEAFF,TGTGCCAGCAGCCAGGTTCAGGTACCCCTAAGGAACGAAGCTTTCTTT
.,TRBJ2-2,.,TRBV15,CATSRDLRSGELFF,TGTGCCACCAGCAGAGATTTGCGGAGCGGGGAGCTGTTTTTT
.,TRBJ1-1,.,TRBV6-5,CASTPQGGPSTEAFF,TGTGCCAGCACCCCCCAGGGAGGGCCGAGCACTGAAGCTTTCTTT
.,TRBJ1-2,.,TRBV28,CASSFGSRVPYGYTF,TGTGCCAGCAGTTTCGGTAGCAGGGTCCCCTATGGCTACACCTTC
TRBD1,TRBJ1-5,once,TRBV5-1,CASSSQGAAGQPQHF,TGCGCCAGCAGCTCACAGGGGGCGGCAGGACAGCCCCAGCATTTT
TRBD1,TRBJ2-1,.,TRBV9,CASSVGTGVARSDAQFF,TGTGCCAGCAGCGTAGGAACAGGGGTTGCGCGAAGCGATGCGCAGTTCTTC
TRBD1,TRBJ1-2,.,TRBV7-2,CASSLGSGQDYGYTF,TGTGCCAGCAGCCTAGGGTCCGGACAGGACTATGGCTACACCTTC
.,TRBJ1-6,.,TRBV6-2/TRBV6-3,CASSYDPKGHYNSPLHF,TGTGCCAGCAGTTACGACCCTAAGGGACATTATAATTCACCCCTCCACTTT
.,TRBJ1-5,.,TRBV24-1,CATSDPGDQPQHF,TGTGCCACCAGTGACCCAGGGGATCAGCCCCAGCATTTT
.,TRBJ1-3,few,TRBV30,CACPISNTIYF,TGTGCCTGCCCCATTAGTAACACCATATATTTT